This TCR beta chain emerged from a study of cytomegalovirus exposure and HLA in healthy donors. This clone was counted ten times or more. Data came from immunoSEQ multiplex PCR; TCRdb stores just in-frame clones and leaves some out. This repertoire shows 150,000 to 200,000 clones, around nine tenths found once; its top ten account for roughly 1.5%. The sequenced sample consisted of PBMCs. This receptor was taken from a woman in her twenties or thirties in good health and CMV-seronegative.

For the CDR3, the DNA is TGCGCCAGCAGCCTCCGCGCCGGAGACTCTTATGGCTACACCTTC. Protein: CASSLRAGDSYGYTF. The V and J genes are TRBV4-1 and TRBJ1-2; D gene ambiguous. V dropped 4 bases and J dropped 5 bases, with 17 bases sitting between them. The CDR3 runs to 15 residues. Germline V CDR1 and CDR2: MGHRA, YSYEKL.